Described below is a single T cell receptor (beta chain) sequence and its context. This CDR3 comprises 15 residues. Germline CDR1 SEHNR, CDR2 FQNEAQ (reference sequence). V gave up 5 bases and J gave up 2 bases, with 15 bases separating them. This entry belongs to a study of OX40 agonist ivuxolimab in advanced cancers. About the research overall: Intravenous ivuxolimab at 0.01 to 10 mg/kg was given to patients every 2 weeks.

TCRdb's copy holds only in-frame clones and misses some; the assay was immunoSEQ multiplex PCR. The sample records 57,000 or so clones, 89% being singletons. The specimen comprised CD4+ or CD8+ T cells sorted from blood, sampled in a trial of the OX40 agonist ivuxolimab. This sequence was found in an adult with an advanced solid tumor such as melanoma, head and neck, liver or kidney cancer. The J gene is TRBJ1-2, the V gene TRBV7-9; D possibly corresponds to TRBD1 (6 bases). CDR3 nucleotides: TGTGCCAGCAGCCTGGGGGACACGCACAACTATGGCTACACCTTC. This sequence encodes CASSLGDTHNYGYTF.